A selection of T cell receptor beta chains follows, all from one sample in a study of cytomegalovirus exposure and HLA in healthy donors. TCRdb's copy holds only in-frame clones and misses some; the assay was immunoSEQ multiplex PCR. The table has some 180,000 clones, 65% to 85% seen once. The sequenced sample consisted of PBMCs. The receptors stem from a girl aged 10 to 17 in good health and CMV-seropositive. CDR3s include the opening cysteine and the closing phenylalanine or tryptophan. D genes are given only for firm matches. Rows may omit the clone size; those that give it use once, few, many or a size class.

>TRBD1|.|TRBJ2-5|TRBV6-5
CATRQGNQETQYF
TGTGCCACCCGACAGGGTAATCAAGAGACCCAGTACTTC
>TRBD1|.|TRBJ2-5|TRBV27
CASSLLAGGSETQYF
TGTGCCAGCAGTTTATTGGCAGGGGGCAGTGAGACCCAGTACTTC
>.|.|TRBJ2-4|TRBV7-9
CASSLDGGANIQYF
TGTGCCAGCAGCTTAGACGGAGGGGCCAACATTCAGTACTTC
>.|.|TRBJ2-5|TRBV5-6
CASSFLDLETQYF
TGTGCCAGCAGCTTTCTAGATCTAGAGACCCAGTACTTC
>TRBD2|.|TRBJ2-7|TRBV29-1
CSVLGLAGGYEQYF
TGCAGCGTCCTGGGACTAGCGGGAGGGTACGAGCAGTACTTC
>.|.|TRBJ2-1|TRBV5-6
CASSRTGTSRYNEQFF
TGTGCCAGCAGCCGGACCGGGACAAGTCGGTACAATGAGCAGTTCTTC
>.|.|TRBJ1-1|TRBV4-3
CASSQVGGRTEAFF
TGCGCCAGCAGCCAAGTCGGGGGGCGAACTGAAGCTTTCTTT
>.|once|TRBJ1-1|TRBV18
CASSPQVNTEAFF
TGTGCCAGCTCACCCCAGGTAAACACTGAAGCTTTCTTT
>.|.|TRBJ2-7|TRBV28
CASTHSGSLYEQYF
TGTGCCAGCACCCATAGCGGTTCCCTCTACGAGCAGTACTTC
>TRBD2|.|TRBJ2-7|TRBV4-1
CASSPQAGGAYEQYF
TGCGCCAGCAGCCCCCAAGCGGGAGGAGCCTACGAGCAGTACTTC
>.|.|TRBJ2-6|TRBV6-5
CASSWGLSGANVLTF
TGTGCCAGCAGTTGGGGACTCTCTGGGGCCAACGTCCTGACTTTC
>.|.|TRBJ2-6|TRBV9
CASSVEARASGANVLTF
TGTGCCAGCAGCGTAGAGGCCAGGGCCTCTGGGGCCAACGTCCTGACTTTC
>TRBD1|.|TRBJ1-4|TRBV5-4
CASSPGQRNEKLFF
TGTGCCAGCAGCCCGGGACAGAGGAATGAAAAACTGTTTTTT
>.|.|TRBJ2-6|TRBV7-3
CASSLGGETGANVLTF
TGTGCCAGCAGCTTAGGAGGGGAAACTGGGGCCAACGTCCTGACTTTC
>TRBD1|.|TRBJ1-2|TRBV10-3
CAISESTGTSSGGYTF
TGTGCCATCAGTGAGTCGACAGGGACATCCTCGGGGGGCTACACCTTC
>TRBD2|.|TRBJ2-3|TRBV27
CASSTTTVGGSTDTQYF
TGTGCCAGTTCGACAACCACTGTGGGGGGGAGCACAGATACGCAGTATTTT
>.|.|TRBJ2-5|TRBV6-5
CASKAELAWETQYF
TGTGCCAGCAAGGCAGAACTAGCATGGGAGACCCAGTACTTC
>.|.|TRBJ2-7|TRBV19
CASGRQGQYEQYF
TGTGCCAGTGGTCGCCAGGGCCAATACGAGCAGTACTTC
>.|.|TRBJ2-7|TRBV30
CAWSVGLETRTFPYEQYF
TGTGCCTGGAGTGTGGGGCTTGAGACCCGGACCTTCCCCTACGAGCAGTACTTC